Reported below is one TCR beta chain. Its antigen is unidentified. The data were taken from a study of OX40 agonist ivuxolimab in advanced cancers. Study-level information: Participants, 82.7% male, averaged roughly 60 years of age, ranging from about 20 to 79. Therapy given before enrollment (anti-PD-1, anti-PD-L1 or anti-CTLA-4) was allowed, and 40% had some.

Using immunoSEQ multiplex PCR, the repertoire was profiled, and TCRdb retains in-frame clones only, with some absent. The sample holds just over 50,000 clones, roughly 80% seen once. Notes on the study in general: Clonal expansion from baseline to week 6 occurred in both CD4+ and CD8+ T cells. Among some nonresponders, normalized T-cell clonal expansion was also low.

This receptor was identified in an adult with an advanced solid tumor such as melanoma, head and neck, liver or kidney cancer. The specimen comprised CD4+ or CD8+ T cells sorted from blood, sampled in a trial of the OX40 agonist ivuxolimab.

The CDR3 loop is CASSGGLAGGDTQYF. The CDR3 coding sequence is TGTGCCAGCAGTGGGGGACTAGCGGGAGGAGATACGCAGTATTTT. J is TRBJ2-3 and V is TRBV2; TRBD2 aligns across 15 bases. V trimming: 4 bases; J trimming: 5 bases; junction bases outside the gene matches: 1. Germline lookup yields CDR1 SNHLY and CDR2 FYNNEI. This CDR3 spans 15 amino acids.